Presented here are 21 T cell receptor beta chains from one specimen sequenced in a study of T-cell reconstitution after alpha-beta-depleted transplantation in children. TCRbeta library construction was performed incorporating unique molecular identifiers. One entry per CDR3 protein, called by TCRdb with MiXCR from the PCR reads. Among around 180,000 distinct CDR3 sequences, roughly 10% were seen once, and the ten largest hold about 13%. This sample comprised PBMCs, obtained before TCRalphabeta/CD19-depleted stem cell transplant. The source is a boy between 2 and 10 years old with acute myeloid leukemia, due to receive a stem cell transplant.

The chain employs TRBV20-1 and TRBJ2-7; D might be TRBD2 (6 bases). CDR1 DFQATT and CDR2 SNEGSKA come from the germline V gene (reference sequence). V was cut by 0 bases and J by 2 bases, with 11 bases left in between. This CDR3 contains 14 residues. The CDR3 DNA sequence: TGCAGTGCTAGAGATGGACGGGAGCCCTACGAGCAGTACTTC. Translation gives CSARDGREPYEQYF.

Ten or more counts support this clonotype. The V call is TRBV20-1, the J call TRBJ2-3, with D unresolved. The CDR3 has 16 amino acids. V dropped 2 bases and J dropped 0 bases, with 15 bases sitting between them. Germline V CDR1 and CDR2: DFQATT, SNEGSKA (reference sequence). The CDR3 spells CSARLMKYLSTDTQYF. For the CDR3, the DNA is TGCAGTGCTAGATTGATGAAGTACCTCAGCACAGATACGCAGTATTTT.

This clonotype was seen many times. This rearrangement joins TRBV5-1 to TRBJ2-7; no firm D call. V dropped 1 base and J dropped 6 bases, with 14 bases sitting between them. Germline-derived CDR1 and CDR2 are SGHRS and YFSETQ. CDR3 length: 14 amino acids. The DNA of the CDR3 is TGCGCCAGCAGCTTGACTCCGCAATCCGGCGAGCAGTACGTC. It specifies CASSLTPQSGEQYV.

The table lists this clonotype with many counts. The CDR3 DNA follows: TGTGCCAGCAGCTTAGGGGCAGGGCACTCCTACGAGCAGTACTTC. Translating gives CASSLGAGHSYEQYF. The chain links TRBV7-2 to TRBJ2-7; perhaps TRBD1 as D (5 bases). Germline assignment: CDR1 SGHTA and CDR2 FQGNSA. This CDR3 comprises 15 residues. V dropped 1 base and J dropped 0 bases, with 10 bases sitting between them.

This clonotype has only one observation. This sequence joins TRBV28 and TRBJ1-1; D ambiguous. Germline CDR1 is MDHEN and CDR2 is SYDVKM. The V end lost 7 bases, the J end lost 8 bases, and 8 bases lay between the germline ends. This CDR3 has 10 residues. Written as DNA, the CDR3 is TGTGCCAGCATAAGTGAAGAAGCTTTCTTT. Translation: CASISEEAFF.

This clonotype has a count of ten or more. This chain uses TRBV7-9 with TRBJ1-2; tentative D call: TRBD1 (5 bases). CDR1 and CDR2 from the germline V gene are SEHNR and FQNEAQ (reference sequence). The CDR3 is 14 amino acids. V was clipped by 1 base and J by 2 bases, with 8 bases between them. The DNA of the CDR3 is TGTGCCAGCAGCTTAGAGCAGGGCAACTATGGCTACACCTTC. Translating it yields CASSLEQGNYGYTF.

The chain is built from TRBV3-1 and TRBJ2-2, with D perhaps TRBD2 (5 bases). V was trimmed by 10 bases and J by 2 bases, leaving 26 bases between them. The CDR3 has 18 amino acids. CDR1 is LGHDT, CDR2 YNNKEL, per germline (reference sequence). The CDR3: CAICLFSRSSPNTGELFF. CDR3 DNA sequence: TGTGCCATCTGTTTGTTCTCTCGGTCTAGCCCTAACACCGGGGAGCTGTTTTTT.

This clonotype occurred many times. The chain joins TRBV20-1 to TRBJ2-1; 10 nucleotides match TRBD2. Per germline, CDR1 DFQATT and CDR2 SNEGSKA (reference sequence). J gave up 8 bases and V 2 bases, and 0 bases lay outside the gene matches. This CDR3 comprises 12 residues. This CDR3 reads CSARLAGDEQFF. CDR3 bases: TGCAGTGCTAGACTAGCGGGAGATGAGCAGTTCTTC.

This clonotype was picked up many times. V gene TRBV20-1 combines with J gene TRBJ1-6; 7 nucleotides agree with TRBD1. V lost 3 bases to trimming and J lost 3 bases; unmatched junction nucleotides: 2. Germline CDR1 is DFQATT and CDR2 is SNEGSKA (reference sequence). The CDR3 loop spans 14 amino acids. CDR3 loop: CSARGDSYNSPLHF. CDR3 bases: TGCAGTGCTAGGGGGGACAGCTATAATTCACCCCTCCACTTT.

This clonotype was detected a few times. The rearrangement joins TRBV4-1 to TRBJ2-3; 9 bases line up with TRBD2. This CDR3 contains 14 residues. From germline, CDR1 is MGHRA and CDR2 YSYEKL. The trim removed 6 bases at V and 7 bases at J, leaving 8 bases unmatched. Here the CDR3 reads CASREGGGAYTQYF. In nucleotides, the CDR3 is TGCGCCAGCAGAGAGGGCGGGGGGGCCTATACGCAGTATTTT.

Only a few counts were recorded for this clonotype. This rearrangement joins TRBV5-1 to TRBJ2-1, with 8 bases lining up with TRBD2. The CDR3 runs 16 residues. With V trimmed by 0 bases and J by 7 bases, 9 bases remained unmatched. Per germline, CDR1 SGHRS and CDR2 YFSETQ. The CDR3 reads CASSLAPGGAGNEQFF. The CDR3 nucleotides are TGCGCCAGCAGCTTGGCCCCGGGGGGGGCCGGAAATGAGCAGTTCTTC.

Here the CDR3 reads CASRQGGGNQPQHF. CDR3 sequence (DNA): TGTGCCAGCCGCCAAGGGGGCGGCAATCAGCCCCAGCATTTT. This chain links TRBV19 with TRBJ1-5, with 7 nucleotides matching TRBD1. J was trimmed by 2 bases and V by 9 bases; bases with no gene match: 7. CDR1 and CDR2 from the germline V gene are LNHDA and SQIVND (reference sequence). This CDR3 comprises 14 residues.

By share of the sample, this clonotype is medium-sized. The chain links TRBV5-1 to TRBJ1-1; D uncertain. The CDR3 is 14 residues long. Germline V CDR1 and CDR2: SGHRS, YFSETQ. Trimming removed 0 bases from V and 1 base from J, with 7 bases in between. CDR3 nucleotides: TGCGCCAGCAGCTTGGCACAGAGGAACACTGAAGCTTTCTTT. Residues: CASSLAQRNTEAFF.

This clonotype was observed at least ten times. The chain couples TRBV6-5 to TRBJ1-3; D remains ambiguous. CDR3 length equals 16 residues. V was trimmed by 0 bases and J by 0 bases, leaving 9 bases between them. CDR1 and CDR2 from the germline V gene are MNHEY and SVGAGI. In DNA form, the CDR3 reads TGTGCCAGCAGTTACTCAATGCCGATCTCTGGAAACACCATATATTTT. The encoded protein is CASSYSMPISGNTIYF.

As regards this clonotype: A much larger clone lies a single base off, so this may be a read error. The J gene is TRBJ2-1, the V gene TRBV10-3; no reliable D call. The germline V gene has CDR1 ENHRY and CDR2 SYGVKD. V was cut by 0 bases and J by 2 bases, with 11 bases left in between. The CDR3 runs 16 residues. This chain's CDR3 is CAISESTLVPYNEQFF. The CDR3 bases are TGTGCCATCAGTGAGTCGACATTAGTTCCCTACAATGAGCAGTTCTTC.

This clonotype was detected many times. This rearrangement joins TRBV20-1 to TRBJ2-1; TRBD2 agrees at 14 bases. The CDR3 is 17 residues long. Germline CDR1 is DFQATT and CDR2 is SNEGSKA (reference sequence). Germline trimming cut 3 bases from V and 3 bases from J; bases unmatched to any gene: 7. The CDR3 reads CSASARGTSGSYNEQFF. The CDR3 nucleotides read TGCAGTGCTAGTGCGCGGGGGACTAGCGGGAGCTACAATGAGCAGTTCTTC.

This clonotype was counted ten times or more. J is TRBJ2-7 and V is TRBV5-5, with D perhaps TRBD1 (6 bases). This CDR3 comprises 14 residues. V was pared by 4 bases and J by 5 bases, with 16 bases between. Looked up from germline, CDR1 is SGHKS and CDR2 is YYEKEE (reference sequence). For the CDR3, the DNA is TGTGCCAGCAGCCACCTGGGGGCGCGGGACGAGCAGTACTTC. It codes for CASSHLGARDEQYF.

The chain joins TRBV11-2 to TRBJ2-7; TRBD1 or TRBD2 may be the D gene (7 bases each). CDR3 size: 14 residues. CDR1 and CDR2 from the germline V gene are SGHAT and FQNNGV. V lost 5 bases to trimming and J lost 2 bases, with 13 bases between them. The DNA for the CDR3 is TGTGCCAGCAGCCCAGGGGGGAGGGCCTACGAGCAGTACTTC. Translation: CASSPGGRAYEQYF.

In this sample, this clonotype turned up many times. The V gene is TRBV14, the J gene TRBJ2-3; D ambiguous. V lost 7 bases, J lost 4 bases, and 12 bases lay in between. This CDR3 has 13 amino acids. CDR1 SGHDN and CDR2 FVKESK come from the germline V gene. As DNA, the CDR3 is TGTGCCAGCAACTGGCGAACTTCAGATACGCAGTATTTT. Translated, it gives CASNWRTSDTQYF.

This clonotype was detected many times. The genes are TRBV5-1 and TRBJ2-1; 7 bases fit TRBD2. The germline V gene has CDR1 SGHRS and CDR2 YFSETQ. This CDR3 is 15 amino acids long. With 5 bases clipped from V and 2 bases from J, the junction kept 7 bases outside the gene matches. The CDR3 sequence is CASRASSGPYNEQFF. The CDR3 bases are TGCGCCAGCAGAGCCTCTAGCGGCCCCTACAATGAGCAGTTCTTC. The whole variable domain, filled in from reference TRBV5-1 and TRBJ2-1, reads KAGVTQTPRYLIKTRGQQVTLSCSPISGHRSVSWYQQTPGQGLQFLFEYFSETQRNKGNFPGRFSGRQFSNSRSEMNVSTLELGDSALYLCASRASSGPYNEQFFGPGTRLTVL.

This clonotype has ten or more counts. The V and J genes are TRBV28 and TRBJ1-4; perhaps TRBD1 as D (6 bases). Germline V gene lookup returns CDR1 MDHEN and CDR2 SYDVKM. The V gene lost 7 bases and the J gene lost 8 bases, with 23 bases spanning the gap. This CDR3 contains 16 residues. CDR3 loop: CASISKGGPAWEKLFF. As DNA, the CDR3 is TGTGCCAGCATCTCCAAAGGGGGTCCGGCATGGGAAAAACTGTTTTTT.